The text below deals with one T cell receptor beta chain. Its cognate antigen has yet to be identified. No base-level quality is on record; no much larger clone is a single base apart. The source of the sample is a study of blood T cells in healthy people across ages (dated by TCRdb to between 2015 and 2017). The study in broad terms: In model experiments, template switching captured about one uniquely barcoded TCR beta cDNA molecule for every two T cells. Using deep sequencing normalized with unique cDNA molecular identifiers, the study measured how TCR beta repertoire diversity changes with age. Four age groups were formed from the donors: young (average approximately 15 years), middle-aged (around 39), aged (62) and long-lived (around 82). To avoid experimental bias, donors of different ages were distributed randomly across sequencing lanes. Two additional independent replicas of 1 million unique cDNA reads from the same blood draw were analyzed for two donors (one aged 18 to 30 and one aged 80 or older). Broader findings and caveats from the paper: Total diversity estimates from one million sequenced T cells were considered lower bounds and underestimates. Since profiling was done on bulk unsorted PBMCs, naive and antigen-experienced compartments could not be conclusively compared. The long-lived group showed more naive CD4+ T cells, fewer expanded clones and increased TCR diversity than the aged group, suggesting age selection. Observed TCR beta diversity per million T cells fell roughly linearly with age, and a significant reduction was already apparent by age around 40. There was a strong correlation between observed TCR beta diversity and the percentage of naive T cells measured by flow cytometry. Because the CMV infection status of the donors was unknown, age-related changes in expanded clonotypes may potentially have been confounded.

The donors were 40 or so Caucasian individuals from Russia, aged roughly 6 to 90 years, who were systemically healthy. Roughly 11 milliliters of peripheral blood were drawn from each donor into EDTA-treated Vacutainer tubes. PBMCs were isolated by Ficoll-Paque density-gradient centrifugation, with at least 7 million obtained per sample. Trizol reagent was used to extract total RNA from PBMCs, with at least 6 micrograms per sample. For every donor, an aliquot of PBMCs went through flow cytometry to measure the percentages of naive CD45RAhigh/CD27high T cells. Reading the germline V gene (reference sequence) gives CDR1 DFQATT and CDR2 SNEGSKA. The CDR3 goes from the cysteine to the phenylalanine over 14 residues. Just the 42-base CDR3 DNA is kept, in frame starting at base 1. Between the V and J ends, shortened by 1 base and 8 bases respectively, the junction contains 17 bases. Library creation used 5' RACE. Sequencer: Illumina HiSeq 2500. A second PCR of 7 to 11 cycles was run with a J-beta primer mix and a sample-barcoded 5' primer. Each TCR beta cDNA molecule received a unique molecular identifier from a template-switch 5' adaptor carrying 12 random nucleotides. Each sample yielded at least 3 million CDR3-containing paired-end reads. First-strand cDNA was synthesized from all RNA with the Mint cDNA synthesis kit, primed by a TRBC-specific oligonucleotide. Following uracil-DNA glycosylase treatment, all cDNA underwent a first 18-cycle PCR with the universal primers M1SS and BC2_uni_R. The paper's processing steps were these. Normalization of each sample was performed by random selection of 1 million high-quality reads, each carrying a distinct molecular identifier. Reads with shared molecular identifiers were discarded instead of being binned into consensus sequences. MiTCR, with a Q25 quality threshold and the strictest error-elimination algorithm, was used for CDR3 identification, clonotype clustering and error correction. A nonparametric unseen species model with Euler transformation was used to estimate a lower bound on total TCR beta diversity. Through fastp at Q25 and MiXCR, TCRdb rebuilt clones from the public reads, retaining in-frame beta chains. Rows with one shared CDR3 protein collapse into an entry with the most common genes and DNA. TCRdb assigned the V and J calls; the authors' analysis was not used. The sample table records 550,000 to 600,000 distinct CDR3 sequences; 27% of these occur just once. The ten largest clones add up to around a sixth of the sample.

The receptor was derived from a woman aged 70-85 years in good health. This receptor chain uses TRBV20-1 and TRBJ1-1; TRBD1 is a weak D gene call, 6 bases matching. The sequencing input was blood. The CDR3 region has the sequence CSARAQGDGREAFF. In nucleotides, the sequence is TGCAGTGCTAGAGCACAGGGCGACGGTAGGGAAGCTTTCTTT.